The source of this TCR beta chain is a study of cytomegalovirus exposure and HLA in healthy donors. Whole-study results and caveats: In presence/absence analyses, roughly uniform sequencing depth across donors was assumed.

The PCR had 60 Vbeta and 13 Jbeta primers. Clones were read by immunoSEQ multiplex PCR, and TCRdb kept only the in-frame ones, dropping some. The sample gives approximately 150,000 clones, about three fifths of which show up once; roughly 7% is in the top ten. Per the germline V gene, CDR1 is SGHTA and CDR2 is FQGNSA. The V gene lost 5 bases and the J gene lost 3 bases, with 12 bases spanning the gap. The CDR3 spans 14 residues. On this clone itself: The antigen is not known.

The receptor was isolated from a woman aged 60-75 years in good health and CMV-seropositive. The chain couples TRBV7-2 to TRBJ2-3; D is unresolved. Sequencing used PBMCs. This chain's CDR3 is CASSPWAQTDTQYF. Here the CDR3 DNA reads TGTGCCAGCAGCCCTTGGGCCCAAACAGATACGCAGTATTTT.